These T cell receptor beta chains were read from a single sample in a study of T cells in Graves' hyperthyroidism and ophthalmopathy. TCRdb fed the multiplex PCR reads into MiXCR, producing one record per CDR3 protein. The sample has a few hundred thousand distinct CDR3 sequences, 12% to 15% seen once. The sequenced sample consisted of blood. Receptor source: a woman in her thirties or forties with Graves' ophthalmopathy. The CDR3 runs from the conserved cysteine through the conserved F or W. The order of the fields is J gene, V gene, D gene, clone size, CDR3 DNA, CDR3 protein. The D gene is left open where the match is weak. Expanded clones get a size class; other rows say once, few or many, or leave the size out.

>TRBJ2-1|TRBV7-9|-|few
TGTGCCAGCAGCTTCGGAGGGGAACTCTACAATGAGCAGTTCTTC
CASSFGGELYNEQFF
>TRBJ2-7|TRBV20-1|TRBD2|-
TGCAGTGCTACGTGGACTAGCGGGAGACTAAACGAGCAGTACTTC
CSATWTSGRLNEQYF
>TRBJ2-2|TRBV27|-|few
TGTGCCAGCAGTTTACGGAGGGGCACCAGGGAGCTGTTTTTT
CASSLRRGTRELFF
>TRBJ1-3|TRBV7-6|-|once
TGTGCCAGCAGCTTAGCGGTCTACAGGAGCTCTGGAAACACCATATATTTT
CASSLAVYRSSGNTIYF
>TRBJ2-7|TRBV30|-|-
TGTGCCTGGAGTGTGGGTAGCGGTACATTGGGGGAGCAGTACTTC
CAWSVGSGTLGEQYF
>TRBJ2-5|TRBV27|TRBD2|many
TGTGCCAGCAGGCCCCCCGGTAGCGGGGAGACCCAGTACTTC
CASRPPGSGETQYF
>TRBJ1-4|TRBV5-1|-|few
TGCGCCAGCAGCTTAGGGGTCGGAAATAATGAAAAACTGTTTTTT
CASSLGVGNNEKLFF
>TRBJ2-2|TRBV11-2|-|many
TGTGCCAGCAGCTTAGTTGTGGGGAGCGGGGAGCTGTTTTTT
CASSLVVGSGELFF
>TRBJ1-1|TRBV19|-|many
TGTGCCAGTAGTTCCCGGACCAACACTGAAGCTTTCTTT
CASSSRTNTEAFF
>TRBJ1-3|TRBV30|TRBD1|few
TGTGCCTGGGCCTCGACAGGGGGAGGAAACACCATATATTTT
CAWASTGGGNTIYF
>TRBJ2-7|TRBV11-1|-|many
TGTGCCAGCAGCTCGAAAGGACAGTCTTACGAGCAGTACTTC
CASSSKGQSYEQYF
>TRBJ1-3|TRBV7-9|-|once
TGTGCCAGCAGCTCGACCATTGCCTTTCCGGTGTTTCAGGGGACGGCTGGAAACACCATATATTTT
CASSSTIAFPVFQGTAGNTIYF
>TRBJ2-7|TRBV12-3/TRBV12-4|TRBD2|many
TGTGCCAGCAGCCGGACTAGCGGAGCCTACGAGCAGTACTTC
CASSRTSGAYEQYF
>TRBJ2-7|TRBV7-2|TRBD1|-
TGTGCCAGCAGCCCTGGACAGGGCCGCGAGCAGTACTTC
CASSPGQGREQYF
>TRBJ2-1|TRBV6-5|-|many
TGTGCCAGCAGTTACTATGGGGGGCTCTACAATGAGCAGTTCTTC
CASSYYGGLYNEQFF
>TRBJ1-3|TRBV7-6|-|few
TGTGCCAGCAGCTTAGTTTTGGGTAGCTCTGGAAACACCATATATTTT
CASSLVLGSSGNTIYF
>TRBJ2-7|TRBV2|-|many
TGTGCCAGCAGAGAAAGACGCTACTCCTACGAGCAGTACTTC
CASRERRYSYEQYF
>TRBJ1-3|TRBV3-1|-|many
TGTGCCAGCAGCCAAGGGGGGGGAAACACCATATATTTT
CASSQGGGNTIYF
>TRBJ2-1|TRBV5-1|TRBD1|-
TGCGCCAGCAGCTTCGGACAGGGAAGTTGGCATGGGCAGTTCTTC
CASSFGQGSWHGQFF
>TRBJ1-1|TRBV19|-|few
TGTGCCAGTAGTATGTTCGGTGGTGAAGCTTTCTTT
CASSMFGGEAFF
>TRBJ2-7|TRBV27|-|-
TGTGCCAGCAGTTCATTACCAGCGCGGTACGAGCAGTACTTC
CASSSLPARYEQYF
>TRBJ1-2|TRBV2|-|many
TGTGCCAGCAGTGAGCGAAGGGCGGACTATGGCTACACCTTC
CASSERRADYGYTF
>TRBJ1-2|TRBV5-1|-|-
TGCGCCAGCAGCTTGGGCCTGGGGGCGGAGGGCTACACCTTC
CASSLGLGAEGYTF
>TRBJ2-5|TRBV19|-|-
TGTGCCAGTACCCCGACAGGCCGGCAAGAGACCCAGTACTTC
CASTPTGRQETQYF
>TRBJ2-3|TRBV6-1|TRBD2|-
TGTGCCAGCAGTTATTCTAGCGGGGAAACAGATACGCAGTATTTT
CASSYSSGETDTQYF
>TRBJ1-5|TRBV4-1|-|-
TGCGCCAGCAGCCAAGATGGGGATCAGCCCCAGCATTTT
CASSQDGDQPQHF
>TRBJ2-7|TRBV12-3/TRBV12-4|TRBD1|many
TGTGCCAGCAGACAACAGGGGACGGGCAACGAGCAGTACTTC
CASRQQGTGNEQYF
>TRBJ1-6|TRBV24-1|TRBD1|-
TGTGCCACACCGGGACAGGGTAGCTCCTATAATTCACCCCTCCACTTT
CATPGQGSSYNSPLHF
>TRBJ2-3|TRBV4-1|TRBD1|-
TGCGCCAGCAGCCGGGGACAGACTAAAGATACGCAGTATTTT
CASSRGQTKDTQYF